This passage covers 18 T cell receptor beta chains from one sample sequenced in a study of control samples from healthy donors and cancer patients. Using immunoSEQ multiplex PCR, the repertoire was profiled, and TCRdb retains in-frame clones only, with some absent. The sample includes 75,000 to 80,000 clones, roughly nine tenths seen only once; the top ten take over 8%. The sequencing input was PBMCs. The receptors come from a woman aged 45-59 years with colorectal cancer.

The gene calls are TRBV19 and TRBJ1-1, with TRBD1 matching 8 bases. The CDR3 spans 15 residues. Germline V gives CDR1 LNHDA, CDR2 SQIVND (reference sequence). After removal of 4 bases from V and 5 bases from J, the junction contained 9 bases not matched to a gene. The CDR3: CASSKSQGARTEAFF. The CDR3 bases are TGTGCCAGTAGTAAATCGCAGGGGGCTAGAACTGAAGCTTTCTTT.

This chain joins TRBV19 and TRBJ2-2; TRBD2 might be the D (7 bases). CDR1 is LNHDA and CDR2 is SQIVND in the germline V gene (reference sequence). The V gene lost 8 bases and the J gene lost 6 bases, with 22 bases spanning the gap. CDR3 length equals 16 residues. CDR3: CASRGGGALGAGELFF. DNA for the CDR3: TGTGCCAGTCGGGGAGGGGGGGCCTTGGGCGCCGGGGAGCTGTTTTTT. The full variable domain, completed using reference TRBV19 and TRBJ2-2, is DGGITQSPKYLFRKEGQNVTLSCEQNLNHDAMYWYRQDPGQGLRLIYYSQIVNDFQKGDIAEGYSVSREKKESFPLTVTSAQKNPTAFYLCASRGGGALGAGELFFGEGSRLTVL.

CDR3 bases: TGTGCCACCAGTGATGGGACAGTGGGCTACACCTTC. Translation gives CATSDGTVGYTF. The J gene is TRBJ1-2, the V gene TRBV24-1, with 7 bases aligning to TRBD1. The CDR3 runs 12 residues. The junction had 2 bases not matched to a gene; V was cut back by 3 bases and J by 8 bases. From germline, CDR1 is KGHDR and CDR2 SFDVKD.

This chain uses TRBV5-5 with TRBJ2-2; 10 bases agree with TRBD1. The CDR3 is 16 amino acids. After removal of 5 bases from V and 4 bases from J, the junction contained 8 bases not matched to a gene. Germline CDR1 reads SGHKS; CDR2 reads YYEKEE (reference sequence). The CDR3, as DNA: TGTGCCAGCAGTCCCGGGACAGGGGTCTCCACCGGGGAGCTGTTTTTT. It is translated as CASSPGTGVSTGELFF.

The V and J genes are TRBV30 and TRBJ1-2; perhaps TRBD1 as D (5 bases). The V end lost 4 bases, the J end lost 6 bases, and 18 bases lay between the germline ends. The CDR3 is 14 amino acids. The germline gives CDR1 GTSNPN, CDR2 SVGIG (reference sequence). CDR3 region: CAWKVGRLPDGYTF. Written as DNA, the CDR3 is TGTGCCTGGAAGGTGGGGCGACTCCCCGATGGCTACACCTTC.

The chain combines TRBV5-1 with TRBJ1-4, with 12 bases matching TRBD1. With 2 bases clipped from V and 7 bases from J, the junction kept 9 bases outside the gene matches. There are 17 residues in the CDR3. CDR1 is SGHRS, CDR2 YFSETQ, per germline. CDR3 residues: CASSFGTGGWMGEKLFF. Here the CDR3 DNA reads TGCGCCAGCAGCTTTGGGACAGGGGGCTGGATGGGTGAAAAACTGTTTTTT.

The chain links TRBV5-4 to TRBJ1-2, with D unresolved. Germline assignment: CDR1 SGHNT and CDR2 YYREEE (reference sequence). V was trimmed by 0 bases and J by 3 bases, leaving 12 bases between them. The CDR3 extends over 15 amino acids. CDR3 region: CASSLEGEGYYGYTF. In nucleotides, the CDR3 is TGTGCCAGCAGCTTGGAAGGTGAAGGCTACTATGGCTACACCTTC.

The chain recombines TRBV5-1 with TRBJ2-1; 11 bases map to TRBD1. CDR1 and CDR2 (germline): SGHRS, YFSETQ. The CDR3 runs 14 residues. V lost 3 bases to trimming and J lost 6 bases; unmatched junction nucleotides: 2. The CDR3 region has the DNA TGCGCCAGCAGCTCCGGGACAGGGGGCAATGAGCAGTTCTTC. Encoded protein: CASSSGTGGNEQFF. The full variable domain, rest sourced from reference TRBV5-1 and TRBJ2-1, is KAGVTQTPRYLIKTRGQQVTLSCSPISGHRSVSWYQQTPGQGLQFLFEYFSETQRNKGNFPGRFSGRQFSNSRSEMNVSTLELGDSALYLCASSSGTGGNEQFFGPGTRLTVL.

The chain carries TRBV10-3 and TRBJ2-1; TRBD1 matches at 9 bases. This CDR3 is built from 14 residues. After removal of 6 bases from V and 6 bases from J, the junction contained 6 bases not matched to a gene. Looked up from germline, CDR1 is ENHRY and CDR2 is SYGVKD. As DNA, the CDR3 is TGTGCCATCAGCGGGACAGGGTTTGGCAATGAGCAGTTCTTC. Residues: CAISGTGFGNEQFF.

The V gene is TRBV3-1 (or the pseudogene TRBV3-2), the J gene TRBJ1-2; maybe TRBD1 (5 bases). V gave up 3 bases and J gave up 0 bases, with 8 bases separating them. The CDR3 consists of 14 residues. Germline CDR1 is LGHDT and CDR2 is YNNKEL (reference sequence). The CDR3 is CASSHGHPNYGYTF. CDR3 coding DNA: TGTGCCAGCAGCCACGGACACCCTAACTATGGCTACACCTTC.

J is TRBJ1-6 and V is TRBV6-5; D is possibly TRBD1 (5 bases). The germline V gene has CDR1 MNHEY and CDR2 SVGAGI. V shed 6 bases and J shed 8 bases, with 11 bases lying between them. CDR3 length equals 13 residues. The CDR3 is CASRARADSPLHF. The CDR3 DNA follows: TGTGCCAGCAGGGCCAGGGCGGATTCACCCCTCCACTTT.

V is TRBV19 and J is TRBJ2-2; D could derive from TRBD1 or TRBD2 (5 bases each). Looked up from germline, CDR1 is LNHDA and CDR2 is SQIVND (reference sequence). Trimming pared 6 bases from V and 6 bases from J, leaving 11 bases between. The CDR3 is 13 amino acids. CDR3 sequence: CASRIGAAGELFF. The CDR3 DNA follows: TGTGCCAGTAGGATCGGGGCAGCCGGGGAGCTGTTTTTT.

The chain employs TRBV5-1 and TRBJ2-4; D is tentatively TRBD1 or TRBD2 (5 bases each). The CDR3 extends over 14 amino acids. V was pared by 0 bases and J by 2 bases, with 6 bases between. CDR1 is SGHRS, CDR2 YFSETQ, per germline. The CDR3: CASSLGGSKNIQYF. CDR3 nucleotides: TGCGCCAGCAGCTTGGGGGGGTCCAAAAACATTCAGTACTTC.

The J gene is TRBJ2-7, the V gene TRBV15; maybe TRBD1 (7 bases). The germline CDR1 and CDR2 sequences are LNHNV and YYDKDF (reference sequence). The V and J ends lost 0 bases and 3 bases respectively, with 18 bases between them. The CDR3 runs 17 residues. Here the CDR3 DNA reads TGTGCCACCAGCAGAGATTTTTGTGGCAGGGGGGACTACGAGCAGTACGTC. Its translation is CATSRDFCGRGDYEQYV.

This clone has more than one count but fewer than ten. The gene calls are TRBV3-1 (or the pseudogene TRBV3-2) and TRBJ2-1, with TRBD2 identical over 13 bases. CDR3 length: 15 amino acids. The V segment lost 6 bases and the J segment 5 bases; nucleotides outside the gene matches: 4. CDR1 and CDR2 from the germline V gene are LGHDT and YNNKEL (reference sequence). The CDR3 reads CASRQTSGGHNEQFF. The CDR3 bases are TGTGCCAGCAGGCAGACTAGCGGGGGGCACAATGAGCAGTTCTTC.

The chain links TRBV7-3 to TRBJ1-1, with D unresolved. Trimming took 1 base from V and 8 from J, leaving 11 bases between them. Per germline, CDR1 SGHTA and CDR2 FQGTGA. CDR3 length: 13 residues. The CDR3 protein is CASSLNGVGEAFF. The CDR3 nucleotides are TGTGCCAGCAGCTTAAACGGGGTGGGAGAAGCTTTCTTT. Supplemented by reference TRBV7-3 and TRBJ1-1, the full variable domain reads GAGVSQTPSNKVTEKGKYVELRCDPISGHTALYWYRQSLGQGPEFLIYFQGTGAADDSGLPNDRFFAVRPEGSVSTLKIQRTERGDSAVYLCASSLNGVGEAFFGQGTRLTVV.

The chain joins TRBV4-2 to TRBJ1-2; 8 bases align to TRBD1. Germline V CDR1 and CDR2: LGHNA, YNFKEQ. CDR3 length: 14 residues. V lost 1 base, J lost 6 bases, and 4 bases stayed unmatched. This CDR3 reads CASSQGTGRDGYTF. In DNA form, the CDR3 reads TGTGCCAGCAGCCAAGGGACAGGGAGGGATGGCTACACCTTC.

The rearrangement uses TRBV30 and TRBJ2-5; no reliable D call. Germline V gene sequence: CDR1 GTSNPN, CDR2 SVGIG (reference sequence). V shed 4 bases and J shed 1 base, with 13 bases lying between them. This CDR3 contains 14 residues. CDR3 loop: CAWTNGRSQETQYF. The CDR3 bases are TGTGCCTGGACTAACGGCAGGTCCCAAGAGACCCAGTACTTC.